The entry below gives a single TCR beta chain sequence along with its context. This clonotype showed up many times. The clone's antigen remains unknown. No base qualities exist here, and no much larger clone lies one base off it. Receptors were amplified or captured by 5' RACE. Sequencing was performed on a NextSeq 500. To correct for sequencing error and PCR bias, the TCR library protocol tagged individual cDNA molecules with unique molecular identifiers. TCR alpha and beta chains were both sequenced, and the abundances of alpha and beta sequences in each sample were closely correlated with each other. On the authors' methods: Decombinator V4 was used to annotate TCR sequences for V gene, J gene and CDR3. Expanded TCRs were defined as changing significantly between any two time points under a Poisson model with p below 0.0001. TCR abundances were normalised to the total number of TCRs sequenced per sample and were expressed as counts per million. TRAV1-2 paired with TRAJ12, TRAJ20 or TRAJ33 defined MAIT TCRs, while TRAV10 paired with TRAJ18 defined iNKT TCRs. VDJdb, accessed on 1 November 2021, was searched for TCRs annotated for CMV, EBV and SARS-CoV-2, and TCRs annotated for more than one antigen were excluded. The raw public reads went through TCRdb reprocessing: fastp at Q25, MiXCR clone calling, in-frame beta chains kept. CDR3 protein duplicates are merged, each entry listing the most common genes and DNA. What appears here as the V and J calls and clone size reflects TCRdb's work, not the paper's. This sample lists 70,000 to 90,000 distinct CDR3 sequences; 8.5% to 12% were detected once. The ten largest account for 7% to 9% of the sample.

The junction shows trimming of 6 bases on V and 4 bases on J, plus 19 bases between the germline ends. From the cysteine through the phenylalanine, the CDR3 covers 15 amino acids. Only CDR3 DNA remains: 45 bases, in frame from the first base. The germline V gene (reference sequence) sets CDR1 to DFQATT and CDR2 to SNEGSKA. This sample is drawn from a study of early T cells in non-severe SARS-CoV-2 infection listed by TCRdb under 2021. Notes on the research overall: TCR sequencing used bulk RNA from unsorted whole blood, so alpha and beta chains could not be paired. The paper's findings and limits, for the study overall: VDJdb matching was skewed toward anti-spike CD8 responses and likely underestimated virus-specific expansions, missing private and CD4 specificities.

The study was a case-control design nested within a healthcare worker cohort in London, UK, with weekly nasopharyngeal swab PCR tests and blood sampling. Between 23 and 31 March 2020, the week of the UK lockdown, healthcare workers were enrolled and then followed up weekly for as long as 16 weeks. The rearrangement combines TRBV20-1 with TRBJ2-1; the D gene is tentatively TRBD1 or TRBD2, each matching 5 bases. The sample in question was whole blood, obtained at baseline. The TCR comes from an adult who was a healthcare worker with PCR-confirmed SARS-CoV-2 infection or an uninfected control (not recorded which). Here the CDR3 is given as CSASRGGPRYNEQFF. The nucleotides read TGCAGTGCCTCGAGGGGCGGCCCGAGGTACAATGAGCAGTTCTTC.